Following are 24 T cell receptor beta chains from one sample sequenced in a study of blood T cell repertoires in COVID-19. Method: immunoSEQ multiplex PCR; TCRdb's copy keeps in-frame clones and lacks some. The data contain around 20,000 clones, 70% to 85% of them singletons. What was sequenced was peripheral blood. The receptors stem from a human donor in a cohort sampled during active COVID-19.

This clone showed up just once. CDR3 amino acids: CASSAGLAGSDTQYF. In nucleotides, the CDR3 is TGTGCCAGCAGCGCCGGACTAGCGGGGTCAGATACGCAGTATTTT. The V gene is TRBV6-4, the J gene TRBJ2-3; TRBD2 aligns across 12 bases. Per the germline V gene, CDR1 is MRHNA and CDR2 is SNTAGT. V dropped 6 bases and J dropped 4; count of bases not matched to a gene: 5. The CDR3 is 15 residues long.

The chain uses TRBV21-1 and TRBJ2-1; the table's D gene call, TRBD2, was not cross checked with the DNA. TRBV21-1 is a pseudogene segment. The CDR3 covers 16 residues. The CDR3 DNA follows: TGTGCCAGTCGCGCGGGAGGATCCATCTTATACAATGAGCAGTTCTTC. Amino acids: CASRAGGSILYNEQFF.

The CDR3 DNA follows: TGTGCCAGCAGTAAGATCGGGGGGTCCTACGAGCAGTACTTC. The encoded protein is CASSKIGGSYEQYF. V usage is TRBV7-3 and J usage is TRBJ2-7; 7 bases agree with TRBD2. V gave up 6 bases and J gave up 1 base; unmatched junction bases: 6. Germline CDR1 SGHTA, CDR2 FQGTGA. The CDR3 has 14 amino acids.

V gene TRBV6-5 combines with J gene TRBJ1-2, with 7 bases that match TRBD1. Germline loops: CDR1 MNHEY, CDR2 SVGAGI. The CDR3 spans 14 residues. Unmatched junction bases numbered 4, after V lost 2 bases and J lost 4 bases. For the CDR3, the DNA is TGTGCCAGCAGTTACGGGGACAGCATCTATGGCTACACCTTC. Its protein is CASSYGDSIYGYTF.

The chain links TRBV6-5 to TRBJ2-7; 8 nucleotides line up with TRBD1. The length of the CDR3 is 15 residues. Germline V gene lookup returns CDR1 MNHEY and CDR2 SVGAGI. V was clipped by 5 bases and J by 4 bases; unmatched bases: 10. CDR3 amino acids: CASSITGTGVYEQYF. CDR3 sequence (DNA): TGTGCCAGCAGTATTACCGGGACAGGAGTTTACGAGCAGTACTTC.

The rearrangement links TRBV24-1 to TRBJ2-3; the D is unclear. Trimming pared 2 bases from V and 6 bases from J, leaving 8 bases between. CDR3 length: 13 residues. Germline CDR1 reads KGHDR; CDR2 reads SFDVKD. CDR3 in DNA: TGTGCCACCAGTGATTCCCTCTTCGATACGCAGTATTTT. Its translation: CATSDSLFDTQYF.

The V gene is TRBV15, the J gene TRBJ2-1, with D possibly being TRBD2 (5 bases). Per the germline V gene, CDR1 is LNHNV and CDR2 is YYDKDF (reference sequence). CDR3 length: 16 amino acids. With 0 bases removed from V and 2 bases from J, the gap between germline ends came to 11 bases. CDR3 in amino acids: CATSRDFGNAYNEQFF. The DNA for the CDR3 is TGTGCCACCAGCAGAGATTTCGGGAACGCCTACAATGAGCAGTTCTTC. The variable domain in full, completed from reference TRBV15 and TRBJ2-1, reads DAMVIQNPRYQVTQFGKPVTLSCSQTLNHNVMYWYQQKSSQAPKLLFHYYDKDFNNEADTPDNFQSRRPNTSFCFLDIRSPGLGDTAMYLCATSRDFGNAYNEQFFGPGTRLTVL.

The rearrangement links TRBV9 to TRBJ2-1; maybe TRBD2 (6 bases). The CDR3 has 15 amino acids. The V gene lost 0 bases and the J gene lost 8 bases, with 15 bases spanning the gap. Looked up from germline, CDR1 is SGDLS and CDR2 is YYNGEE. CDR3 in DNA: TGTGCCAGCAGCGTAGCTCCGGGAGTAACGCATGAGCAGTTCTTC. Protein product: CASSVAPGVTHEQFF.

This clone was detected only a few times. This chain links TRBV11-2 with TRBJ2-7, with 7 bases identical to TRBD1. The CDR3 sequence is 15 residues long. V was pared by 1 base and J by 3 bases, with 6 bases of the junction left unmatched. Per germline, CDR1 SGHAT and CDR2 FQNNGV. CDR3 amino acids: CASSLVPGQLYEQYF. The CDR3 coding sequence is TGTGCCAGCAGCTTAGTCCCGGGACAGCTCTACGAGCAGTACTTC.

This clone was detected only a few times. The rearrangement uses TRBV12-1 and TRBJ1-2; TRBD1 is taken as the D call from the table, unchecked against the DNA. TRBV12-1 is recorded as a pseudogene. CDR3 length equals 18 residues. This CDR3 is CASSVRDRGRLANYGYTF. CDR3 coding DNA: TGTGCCAGCAGCGTAAGGGACAGGGGTAGATTAGCTAACTATGGCTACACCTTC.

The rearrangement joins TRBV24-1 to TRBJ2-1; 8 bases align to TRBD2. Germline CDR1 reads KGHDR; CDR2 reads SFDVKD. The CDR3 is 15 residues long. The V gene end was trimmed by 5 bases and the J gene end by 0 bases; junction bases not matched to a gene: 2. The CDR3 spells CATSGSGSSYNEQFF. The DNA of the CDR3 is TGTGCCACCAGTGGGAGCGGGAGCTCCTACAATGAGCAGTTCTTC.

This clone was observed a single time. In DNA, the CDR3 is TGTGCCAGCAGCTTAGGTCTAGCGGCAGATACGCAGTATTTT. Translating it yields CASSLGLAADTQYF. This rearrangement joins TRBV7-9 to TRBJ2-3, with TRBD2 identical over 7 bases. CDR1 and CDR2 (germline): SEHNR, FQNEAQ (reference sequence). This CDR3 spans 14 amino acids. The J segment lost 4 bases and the V segment lost 1 base, leaving 2 bases of the junction unmatched. Full variable domain (outside the CDR3, taken from reference TRBV7-9 and TRBJ2-3): DTGVSQNPRHKITKRGQNVTFRCDPISEHNRLYWYRQTLGQGPEFLTYFQNEAQLEKSRLLSDRFSAERPKGSFSTLEIQRTEQGDSAMYLCASSLGLAADTQYFGPGTRLTVL.

The chain is built from TRBV6-5 and TRBJ1-5, with D unresolved. The V end was cut by 3 bases, the J end by 0 bases, with 9 bases between. This CDR3 has 15 residues. Germline V gene data show CDR1 as MNHEY and CDR2 as SVGAGI. CDR3 in amino acids: CASSYSQYSNQPQHF. The CDR3, as DNA: TGTGCCAGCAGTTATTCCCAGTATAGCAATCAGCCCCAGCATTTT.

The CDR3 coding sequence is TGCGCCAGCAGCCAAGATCTTTCCGGGGTCCCCTACAATGAGCAGTTCTTC. Translation: CASSQDLSGVPYNEQFF. This chain uses TRBV4-3 with TRBJ2-1; tentatively, D is TRBD2 (5 bases). CDR3 length: 17 amino acids. The V and J ends lost 0 bases and 2 bases respectively, with 14 bases between them. Germline CDR1 and CDR2: LGHNA and YSLEER.

The gene calls are TRBV3-1 (or the pseudogene TRBV3-2) and TRBJ1-3, with D possibly matching TRBD1 (6 bases). V lost 5 bases and J 0 bases, leaving 11 bases between the germline ends. The germline V gene has CDR1 LGHDT and CDR2 YNNKEL (reference sequence). The CDR3 loop spans 15 amino acids. CDR3 region: CASSTNRVSGNTIYF. CDR3 coding DNA: TGTGCCAGCAGCACGAACAGGGTCTCTGGAAACACCATATATTTT.

This chain uses TRBV18 with TRBJ2-5, with D uncertain. CDR3 length: 13 residues. V was pared by 1 base and J by 2 bases, with 5 bases between. The germline V gene has CDR1 KGHSH and CDR2 LQKENI. The CDR3 loop is CASSPRMQETQYF. The CDR3 nucleotides read TGTGCCAGCTCACCACGTATGCAAGAGACCCAGTACTTC.

The rearrangement links TRBV19 to TRBJ1-5; D not certain. The germline gives CDR1 LNHDA, CDR2 SQIVND (reference sequence). This CDR3 comprises 15 residues. Trimming took off 8 bases at V and 5 bases at J, with 19 bases between the two ends. CDR3 bases: TGTGCCAGTGGCGGAAGAGTTCATCAACATCAGCCCCAGCATTTT. Its protein product is CASGGRVHQHQPQHF.

The V and J genes are TRBV9 and TRBJ1-5; D unclear. Trimming took off 1 base at V and 5 bases at J, with 13 bases between the two ends. The CDR3 is made up of 15 amino acids. CDR1 and CDR2 (germline): SGDLS, YYNGEE. CDR3 sequence (DNA): TGTGCCAGCAGCGTATCTTCGGGTCTGCATCAGCCCCAGCATTTT. This sequence encodes CASSVSSGLHQPQHF.

The V gene is TRBV5-4, the J gene TRBJ2-7, with a tentative D call TRBD2 (7 bases). This CDR3 has 16 amino acids. Germline CDR1 SGHNT, CDR2 YYREEE (reference sequence). Trimming took off 0 bases at V and 1 base at J, with 14 bases between the two ends. The chain's CDR3 is CASSLDRGGLSYEQYF. CDR3 sequence (DNA): TGTGCCAGCAGCTTGGATAGGGGGGGGCTATCCTACGAGCAGTACTTC.

This chain connects TRBV6-4 to TRBJ2-2; D unclear. Trimming took off 2 bases at V and 6 bases at J, with 7 bases between the two ends. Germline CDR1 and CDR2: MRHNA and SNTAGT. The CDR3 consists of 13 residues. This CDR3 reads CASSDEEAGELFF. Written as DNA, the CDR3 is TGTGCCAGCAGTGACGAGGAAGCCGGGGAGCTGTTTTTT.

This chain connects TRBV6-5 to TRBJ2-1; 7 nucleotides agree with TRBD1. Unmatched junction bases numbered 9, after V lost 7 bases and J lost 9 bases. The CDR3 length is 13 residues. Germline loops: CDR1 MNHEY, CDR2 SVGAGI. DNA for the CDR3: TGTGCCAGCAAAGAGACAGGGATGGGTGAGCAGTTCTTC. Its translation: CASKETGMGEQFF.

V gene TRBV28 combines with J gene TRBJ1-1; D call uncertain. This CDR3 contains 12 residues. CDR1 and CDR2 (germline): MDHEN, SYDVKM. V was shortened by 3 bases and J by 5 bases, with 7 bases between the two germline ends. The CDR3: CASSLTGTEAFF. DNA for the CDR3: TGTGCCAGCAGTTTGACTGGGACTGAAGCTTTCTTT.

This clone has a handful of counts. The chain combines TRBV6-4 with TRBJ2-1, with TRBD2 identical over 7 bases. Unmatched junction bases numbered 6, after V lost 3 bases and J lost 4 bases. This CDR3 comprises 15 residues. Germline CDR1 and CDR2: MRHNA and SNTAGT. CDR3 DNA: TGTGCCAGCAGTGAAGGTGCGGGGGAATACAATGAGCAGTTCTTC. Translating gives CASSEGAGEYNEQFF.

The chain couples TRBV5-1 to TRBJ2-3; 7 bases align to TRBD1. The V segment lost 3 bases and the J segment 6 bases; nucleotides outside the gene matches: 10. CDR1 is SGHRS and CDR2 is YFSETQ in the germline V gene. CDR3 length equals 15 residues. CDR3 loop: CASSSGTDLEDTQYF. The CDR3 nucleotides read TGCGCCAGCAGCTCCGGGACAGACTTGGAGGATACGCAGTATTTT.